One sample yielded the 21 T cell receptor beta chains listed below, sequenced in a study of tumor-infiltrating lymphocytes in primary liver carcinoma. The input was approximately 500 ng total RNA; TCR beta cDNA was made from it with a constant-region primer. Generation of the TCR beta libraries relied on three nested multiplex PCR rounds using slightly modified ARM-PCR. Running roughly 10 cycles apiece, the first two PCR rounds relied on TRBV1-TRBV30 forward primers together with a C-beta reverse primer. TCRdb passed the multiplex PCR reads through MiXCR, listing each CDR3 protein once. This table has about 180,000 distinct CDR3 sequences, 50% to 75% appearing once. The researchers obtained blood RNA from unsorted whole blood and also extracted germline DNA. The specimen sequenced was peripheral blood. Source of these receptors: a man between 40 and 49 years old with primary liver carcinoma and hepatitis B virus infection.

This clonotype was observed a handful of times. Possible read error: a much larger clone is one base away. The CDR3 nucleotides read TGTGCCACGGAACTTTCTAGGGCCAACGTCCTGACTTTC. It yields the protein CATELSRANVLTF. The chain couples TRBV11-2 to TRBJ2-6, with D hard to call. V was shortened by 10 bases and J by 5 bases, with 12 bases between the two germline ends. The CDR3 runs to 13 residues. Germline V gene sequence: CDR1 SGHAT, CDR2 FQNNGV.

This clonotype has more than one count but fewer than ten. J is TRBJ2-3 and V is TRBV4-1; 9 nucleotides align to TRBD2. V was clipped by 4 bases and J by 3 bases; unmatched bases: 2. The CDR3 covers 14 residues. Germline CDR1 reads MGHRA; CDR2 reads YSYEKL. The CDR3 DNA reads as TGCGCCAGCAGCCCTAGCGGGATGACAGATACGCAGTATTTT. Translating gives CASSPSGMTDTQYF.

This clonotype appeared a few times. This could be a read error, since a much larger clone is one nucleotide away. J is TRBJ2-5 and V is TRBV29-1; the D is unclear. This CDR3 has 11 amino acids. The V gene's germline CDR1 is SQVTM and CDR2 ANQGSEA. The CDR3 DNA follows: TGCAACGGCGGACCTCTAAAGACCCAGTACTTC. It encodes CNGGPLKTQYF.

In the case of this clonotype: At one boundary the junction diverges from the germline segment, which might be a read error. The chain employs TRBV11-2 and TRBJ2-4; TRBD2 aligns across 10 bases. Germline lookup yields CDR1 SGHAT and CDR2 FQNNGV. The CDR3 totals 16 residues. In nucleotides, the CDR3 is TGTCCCAGCAGCTTAGCGGGAGGCCCTGTCAAAAACATTCAGTACTTC. Translating gives CPSSLAGGPVKNIQYF. Full variable domain (outside the CDR3, taken from reference TRBV11-2 and TRBJ2-4): EAGVAQSPRYKIIEKRQSVAFWCNPISGHATLYWYQQILGQGPKLLIQFQNNGVVDDSQLPKDRFSAERLKGVDSTLKIQPAKLEDSAVYLCPSSLAGGPVKNIQYFGAGTRLSVL.

The chain links TRBV4-1 to TRBJ2-2, with D perhaps matching TRBD1 (5 bases). Germline-derived CDR1 and CDR2 are MGHRA and YSYEKL. Trimming stripped 0 bases from V and 4 bases from J, with 15 bases between. The CDR3 length is 17 residues. CDR3 amino acids: CASSQEPAGPSTGELFF. The CDR3, as DNA: TGCGCCAGCAGCCAAGAGCCGGCAGGGCCGAGCACCGGGGAGCTGTTTTTT.

This clonotype came up many times. The rearrangement uses TRBV6-5 and TRBJ2-7; D could derive from TRBD1 or TRBD2 (5 bases each). The CDR3 is 14 residues long. The germline V and J ends were trimmed by 2 bases and 2 bases, with 10 bases remaining between them. Germline V gene data show CDR1 as MNHEY and CDR2 as SVGAGI. The CDR3 reads CASSYDRGPYEQYF. The CDR3 DNA follows: TGTGCCAGCAGTTACGACCGGGGACCCTACGAGCAGTACTTC.

This clonotype was detected only a few times. V and J are TRBV6-1 and TRBJ1-1; D unclear. CDR1 MNHNS and CDR2 SASEGT come from the germline V gene. Trimming pared 7 bases from V and 0 bases from J, leaving 15 bases between. This CDR3 is built from 15 residues. The CDR3 DNA is TGTGCCAGCAACCCGGGGTACAAGATGAACACTGAAGCTTTCTTT. Translating it yields CASNPGYKMNTEAFF.

Of note for this clonotype: Relative to the germline gene, one junction end is altered; a read error may explain this. This sequence joins TRBV11-2 and TRBJ2-3; 9 bases agree with TRBD1. Germline V CDR1 and CDR2: SGHAT, FQNNGV. This CDR3 has 16 amino acids. The CDR3 reads CASSSPGTGSTDTQYF. The CDR3 DNA reads as TGTGCCAGCAGCTCACCCGGGACAGGGAGCACAGATACGCAATATTTT.

This clonotype was detected a few times. The chain joins TRBV14 to TRBJ2-2; D might be TRBD1 (6 bases). Trimming cost V 2 bases and J 4 bases, with 14 bases left between them. CDR3 length equals 16 residues. From germline, CDR1 is SGHDN and CDR2 FVKESK. The CDR3 protein is CASSQTGTPITGELFF. Here the CDR3 DNA reads TGTGCCAGCAGCCAAACCGGGACACCGATCACCGGGGAGCTGTTTTTT.

With regard to this clonotype: A much larger clone differs by one base, so this may be a read error. Lacking the conserved final phenylalanine or tryptophan, this CDR3 likely reflects a read error. The genes are TRBV29-1 and TRBJ2-3; 8 bases map to TRBD2. The CDR3 spans 14 residues. Germline V gene sequence: CDR1 SQVTM, CDR2 ANQGSEA. Losses at the gene ends were 2 bases for V and 5 bases for J; bases not matched to a gene: 6. The CDR3 DNA is TGCAGCGTTGAACGGACTAGCCCGGAAGATACGCAGTATTCT. This translates into CSVERTSPEDTQYS.

The chain combines TRBV5-4 with TRBJ2-1; 12 positions match TRBD2. Germline V gene sequence: CDR1 SGHNT, CDR2 YYREEE (reference sequence). There are 17 residues in the CDR3. The V and J ends lost 0 bases and 5 bases, in that order; junction bases with no gene match: 6. The CDR3 loop reads CASSLAAGLAGNNEQFF. CDR3 DNA: TGTGCCAGCAGCTTGGCTGCCGGACTAGCGGGGAACAATGAGCAGTTCTTC. Full variable domain (remainder filled in from reference TRBV5-4 and TRBJ2-1): ETGVTQSPTHLIKTRGQQVTLRCSSQSGHNTVSWYQQALGQGPQFIFQYYREEENGRGNFPPRFSGLQFPNYSSELNVNALELDDSALYLCASSLAAGLAGNNEQFFGPGTRLTVL.

This clonotype came up many times. This sequence joins TRBV11-2 and TRBJ2-5, with a weak D call TRBD1 (6 bases). Germline values: CDR1 SGHAT, CDR2 FQNNGV. This CDR3 is built from 15 residues. V shed 7 bases and J shed 4 bases, with 19 bases lying between them. This CDR3 is CASTAWGQSGETQYF. The CDR3 bases are TGTGCCAGCACCGCCTGGGGGCAATCGGGAGAGACCCAGTACTTC.

This clonotype was counted ten times or more. V is TRBV12-3 or TRBV12-4 and J is TRBJ2-3, with D possibly matching TRBD2 (5 bases). Trimming took 6 bases from V and 0 from J, leaving 10 bases between them. The CDR3 contains 14 residues. The CDR3 loop reads CASSLRTSTDTQYF. For the CDR3, the DNA is TGTGCCAGCAGCCTTCGGACTAGCACAGATACGCAGTATTTT.

This clonotype appeared once. The junction and the germline gene differ at one end; a read error may be behind it. CDR3 in amino acids: CGSSTRGGTQYF. CDR3 DNA: TGTGGCAGCAGCACCCGCGGGGGTACGCAGTATTTT. The chain carries TRBV7-3 and TRBJ2-3; TRBD2 matches at 7 bases. The CDR3 consists of 12 residues. Germline V gene sequence: CDR1 SGHTA, CDR2 FQGTGA.

For this clonotype: A single base separates this from a much larger clone, so it may be a read error. The chain joins TRBV12-3 or TRBV12-4 to TRBJ1-3, with a tentative D call TRBD1 (6 bases). Trimming removed 6 bases from V and 4 bases from J, with 13 bases in between. This CDR3 contains 14 residues. This chain's CDR3 is CASSIQGAGNTIYF. CDR3 in DNA: TGTGCCAGCAGCATACAGGGAGCCGGAAACACCATATATTTT.

The rearrangement links TRBV7-9 to TRBJ2-7; D ambiguous. The CDR3 length is 13 residues. V lost 5 bases to trimming and J lost 1 base, with 9 bases between them. The germline V gene encodes CDR1 SEHNR and CDR2 FQNEAQ (reference sequence). Here the CDR3 reads CASSLLPSYEQYF. The CDR3 DNA is TGTGCCAGCAGCCTCCTGCCTTCCTACGAGCAGTACTTC.

For this clonotype: In this CDR3 the conserved last residue, phenylalanine or tryptophan, is missing, so a read error is likely. The V call is TRBV6-5, the J call TRBJ1-1, with 7 nucleotides matching TRBD1. Germline CDR1 MNHEY, CDR2 SVGAGI. The CDR3 sequence is 15 residues long. V dropped 5 bases and J dropped 4; count of bases not matched to a gene: 10. CDR3 region: CASSATGVGRTEAFC. For the CDR3, the DNA is TGTGCCAGCAGTGCCACAGGGGTCGGGCGCACTGAAGCTTTCTGT.

Comment on this clonotype: As the CDR3 is not closed by the conserved phenylalanine or tryptophan, this likely results from a read error. The chain joins TRBV28 to TRBJ2-7; no firm D call. Germline CDR1 is MDHEN and CDR2 is SYDVKM. This CDR3 is built from 17 residues. The germline V and J ends were trimmed by 5 bases and 3 bases, with 23 bases remaining between them. CDR3 sequence (DNA): TGTGCCAGCAGTAACCCCCCGGGTATGAATAGCCGCTACGAGCAGTACTTA. This codes for CASSNPPGMNSRYEQYL.

This clonotype has a handful of counts. The chain has TRBV6-5 and TRBJ2-7; D may be TRBD2 (5 bases). V shed 8 bases and J shed 3 bases, with 20 bases lying between them. CDR3 length: 15 amino acids. Germline V gives CDR1 MNHEY, CDR2 SVGAGI. The CDR3 here is CASPKWTSGDYEQYF. As DNA, the CDR3 is TGTGCCAGCCCCAAATGGACTTCTGGGGACTACGAGCAGTACTTC.

With respect to this clonotype: This CDR3 fails to terminate in the conserved phenylalanine or tryptophan, so it likely reflects a read error. This chain joins TRBV4-2 and TRBJ1-3; no reliable D call. The CDR3 is 15 residues long. Germline assignment: CDR1 LGHNA and CDR2 YNFKEQ. Between the trimmed V and J ends, which lost 3 bases and 0 bases, there was a span of 9 bases. As DNA, the CDR3 is TGTGCCAGCAGCCAGGCCTGGGGCTCTGGAAACACCATATATCTT. Translation gives CASSQAWGSGNTIYL.

Regarding this clonotype: The junction and the germline gene differ at one end; a read error may be behind it. V and J are TRBV11-2 and TRBJ2-2; weak D call: TRBD2 (5 bases). CDR1 is SGHAT and CDR2 is FQNNGV in the germline V gene. This CDR3 spans 16 amino acids. CDR3 sequence (DNA): TGTGCCAGCAGCTTAGCACTAGATTCGGCCACCGGGGAGATGTTTTTT. Translation: CASSLALDSATGEMFF.